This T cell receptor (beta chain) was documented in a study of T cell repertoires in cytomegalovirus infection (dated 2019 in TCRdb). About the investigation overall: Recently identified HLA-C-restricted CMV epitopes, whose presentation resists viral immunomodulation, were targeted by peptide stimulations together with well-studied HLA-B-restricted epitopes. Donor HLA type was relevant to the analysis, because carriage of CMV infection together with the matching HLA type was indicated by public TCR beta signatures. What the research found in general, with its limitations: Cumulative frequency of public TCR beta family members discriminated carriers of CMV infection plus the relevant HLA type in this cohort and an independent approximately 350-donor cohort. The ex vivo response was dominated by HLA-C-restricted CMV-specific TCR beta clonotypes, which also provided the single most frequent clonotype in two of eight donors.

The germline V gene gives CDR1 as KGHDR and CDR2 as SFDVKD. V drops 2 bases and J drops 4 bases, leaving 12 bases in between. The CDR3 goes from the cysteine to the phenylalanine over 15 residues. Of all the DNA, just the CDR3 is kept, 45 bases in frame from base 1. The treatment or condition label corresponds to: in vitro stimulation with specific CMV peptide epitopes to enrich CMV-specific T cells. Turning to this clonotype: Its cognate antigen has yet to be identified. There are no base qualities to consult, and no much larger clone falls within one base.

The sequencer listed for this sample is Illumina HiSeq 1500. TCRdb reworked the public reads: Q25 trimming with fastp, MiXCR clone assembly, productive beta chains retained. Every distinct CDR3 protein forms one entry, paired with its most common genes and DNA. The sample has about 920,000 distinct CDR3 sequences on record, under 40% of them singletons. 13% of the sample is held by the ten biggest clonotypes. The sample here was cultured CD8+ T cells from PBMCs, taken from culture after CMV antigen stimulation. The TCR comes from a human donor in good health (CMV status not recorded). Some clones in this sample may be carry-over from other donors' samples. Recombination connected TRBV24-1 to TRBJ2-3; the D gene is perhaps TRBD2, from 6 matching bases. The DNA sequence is TGTGCCACCAGTGATTCGGAGGGATCCGCAGATACGCAGTATTTT. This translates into CATSDSEGSADTQYF.